This T cell receptor (beta chain) was found in a study of T-cell reconstitution after alpha-beta-depleted transplantation in children. Concerning this clonotype itself: The antigen remains unidentified.

Study-wide results and limits: When one year had passed after transplant, most T-cell counts and diversity came from newly produced T cells. TCRbeta diversity was high at day 60 in some patients (a result of surviving recipient T cells and thymic progenitors). In patients about two months after transplant, alpha-beta T cells reportedly arose from several hundred expanded graft clones.

Molecular barcoding with unique molecular identifiers was used for the TCRbeta library. From the PCR reads, TCRdb called clonotypes with MiXCR, one entry per CDR3 protein. Of some 600,000 distinct CDR3 sequences detected, 10% to 15% appear once; the ten largest clones hold about 2.2%. The receptor comes from a male patient aged 5 to 17 who had a stem cell transplant for acute myeloid leukemia, so the T cells may come from the graft donor. The material was PBMCs, mostly from graft donor cells, obtained 360 days after TCRalphabeta/CD19-depleted stem cell transplant.

The CDR3 coding sequence is TGTGCCAGCAGTTCATCCGGGACAGGGGGCTACGAGCAGTACTTC. Protein sequence: CASSSSGTGGYEQYF. The chain recombines TRBV27 with TRBJ2-7; 11 bases line up with TRBD1. Germline V gene lookup returns CDR1 MNHEY and CDR2 SMNVEV (reference sequence). The trim removed 4 bases at V and 3 bases at J, leaving 5 bases unmatched. The CDR3 is 15 amino acids.